The present entry profiles one T cell receptor beta chain with its context. Its antigen remains unidentified. CDR1 is MDHEN and CDR2 is SYDVKM in the germline V gene. The CDR3 runs 16 residues. Trimming left V 7 bases short and J 5 bases short, with 23 bases between. This entry is derived from a study of shared clonotypes between healthy human individuals. About the study: A couple of women and a few men aged 18 to 49 made up the donors. Three plates each covered CD4 naive and memory; CD8 naive two, CD8 memory one. Points from the study as a whole: Memory subsets generally showed lower estimated richness than naive subsets.

Using around 180 ng DNA, tens of thousands of T cell genomes, the sorted-subset replicate PCRs were run. The repertoire was sequenced with immunoSEQ multiplex PCR; TCRdb's copy has only in-frame clones and lacks some. The sample contains over 75,000 clones, roughly three quarters of which appear only once. The sequence came from a man aged 25-45 years in good health. Sequencing was performed on memory CD8+ T cells sorted from blood. Subset: CD45RO+ cells pooled with CCR7-negative TemRA cells. This chain uses TRBV28 with TRBJ1-2, with D possibly being TRBD1 (6 bases). The CDR3 spells CASTTLLGRGHYGYTF. CDR3 nucleotide sequence: TGTGCCAGCACTACCCTTTTGGGACGGGGGCATTATGGCTACACCTTC.